This T cell receptor (beta chain) comes out of a study of T cells in Graves' hyperthyroidism and ophthalmopathy. Study results and limitations: The model anticipated ophthalmopathy a median about six months pre-onset.

Amplification yielded TCR beta CDR3 regions, with RNA transcripts as the source. Researchers ran a first-round RT-PCR on the TCR CDR3 using the HTBI primer set. TCRdb re-derived calls from the multiplex PCR reads in MiXCR, one entry per CDR3 protein. The sample holds roughly 530,000 distinct CDR3 sequences; 17% are singletons and the top ten take 17%. CDR3 length equals 16 residues. Per the germline V gene, CDR1 is SGHAT and CDR2 is FQNNGV. The V gene end was trimmed by 5 bases and the J gene end by 4 bases; junction bases not matched to a gene: 11. This clonotype occurred many times. Its target is not known. Each diagnosis was grounded in clinical symptoms, serum thyroxine and TRAb, thyroid ultrasound, and orbital computed tomography. Out of approximately 10 ml of fresh peripheral blood came the PBMCs.

This sequence originates from a woman aged 18-29 years with Graves' ophthalmopathy. V and J are TRBV11-2 and TRBJ1-1; 9 bases are a match to TRBD1. The sequencing input was blood. CDR3 amino acids: CASSQEYRGRSTEAFF. In DNA, the CDR3 is TGTGCCAGCAGCCAAGAATACAGGGGGCGCAGCACTGAAGCTTTCTTT.